Each of the 27 T cell receptor beta chains below was sequenced from the same sample in a study of cytomegalovirus exposure and HLA in healthy donors. The PCR employed 60 Vbeta primers together with 13 Jbeta primers. Produced via immunoSEQ multiplex PCR; TCRdb's table is partial and in-frame only. The table shows under 300,000 clones, with approximately 90% occurring only once. Sequencing input: PBMCs. The receptors were gathered from a man between 40 and 49 years old in good health and CMV-seropositive.

This chain joins TRBV5-1 and TRBJ2-5; TRBD1 aligns across 10 bases. Germline CDR1 reads SGHRS; CDR2 reads YFSETQ. V gave up 3 bases and J gave up 4 bases; unmatched junction bases: 15. This CDR3 comprises 18 residues. For the CDR3, the DNA is TGCGCCAGCAGCTGGCGGCTGACAGGGGGCAAATATCCAGAGACCCAGTACTTC. This translates into CASSWRLTGGKYPETQYF.

The rearrangement joins TRBV2 to TRBJ1-2; maybe TRBD1 (5 bases). V was clipped by 3 bases and J by 1 base, with 6 bases between them. The CDR3 totals 13 residues. Germline-derived CDR1 and CDR2 are SNHLY and FYNNEI. The CDR3 DNA reads TGTGCCAGCAGTGAGCAGGGTAACTATGGCTACACCTTC. Translated: CASSEQGNYGYTF.

The CDR3 DNA is TGTGCCAGCGTTGCGCGGGGGACTGCCCTCCTACAGCAGTTCTTC. The encoded protein is CASVARGTALLQQFF. V is TRBV28 and J is TRBJ2-1; 7 bases are a match to TRBD2. This CDR3 region has 15 residues. The V gene end was trimmed by 8 bases and the J gene end by 11 bases; junction bases not matched to a gene: 18. Germline V gives CDR1 MDHEN, CDR2 SYDVKM. Variable domain in full (rest from reference TRBV28 and TRBJ2-1): DVKVTQSSRYLVKRTGEKVFLECVQDMDHENMFWYRQDPGLGLRLIYFSYDVKMKEKGDIPEGYSVSREKKERFSLILESASTNQTSMYLCASVARGTALLQQFFGPGTRLTVL.

This clone occurred once. The chain links TRBV6-5 to TRBJ1-1, with TRBD1 matching over 11 bases. The V segment lost 5 bases and the J segment 4 bases; nucleotides outside the gene matches: 3. The CDR3 sequence is 14 residues long. Germline V gives CDR1 MNHEY, CDR2 SVGAGI. CDR3 protein: CASSLGTGGTEAFF. CDR3 DNA: TGTGCCAGCAGTCTCGGGACAGGGGGCACTGAAGCTTTCTTT.

The CDR3 spells CSVAGTGAAYVRNTEAFF. Here the CDR3 DNA reads TGCAGCGTGGCCGGGACAGGGGCCGCCTACGTAAGGAACACTGAAGCTTTCTTT. This chain uses TRBV29-1 with TRBJ1-1; 10 bases fit TRBD1. Per the germline V gene, CDR1 is SQVTM and CDR2 is ANQGSEA. V was clipped by 6 bases and J by 1 base; unmatched bases: 17. CDR3 length: 18 residues.

This chain links TRBV5-1 with TRBJ2-5; D might be TRBD2 (6 bases). Germline CDR1 and CDR2: SGHRS and YFSETQ. V lost 3 bases and J lost 5, with 14 bases in between. The CDR3 is 14 amino acids. The CDR3 sequence is CASSSTLEGETQYF. CDR3 DNA sequence: TGCGCCAGCAGCTCGACCTTGGAGGGGGAGACCCAGTACTTC.

This clone was seen more than once but under ten times. V gene TRBV27 combines with J gene TRBJ2-1; D is unresolved. With 2 bases removed from V and 0 bases from J, the gap between germline ends came to 5 bases. The V gene's germline CDR1 is MNHEY and CDR2 SMNVEV (reference sequence). The CDR3 sequence is 14 residues long. CDR3 sequence: CASSLTPSYNEQFF. The DNA of the CDR3 is TGTGCCAGCAGTTTAACACCCTCCTACAATGAGCAGTTCTTC.

The V and J genes are TRBV4-2 and TRBJ2-7; D is undetermined. The germline V gene has CDR1 LGHNA and CDR2 YNFKEQ. The CDR3 length is 12 residues. With 1 base removed from V and 6 bases from J, the gap between germline ends came to 7 bases. CDR3 amino acids: CASSQGWAEQYF. DNA of the CDR3: TGTGCCAGCAGCCAAGGGTGGGCCGAGCAGTACTTC.

The chain is built from TRBV25-1 and TRBJ1-2; D is undetermined. The germline V gene encodes CDR1 MGHDK and CDR2 SYGVNS. The ends were cut back, 3 bases at V and 4 bases at J, with 15 bases in the middle. The CDR3 runs to 15 residues. The CDR3 sequence is CASSDRGPAGYGYTF. CDR3 in DNA: TGTGCCAGCAGTGATCGGGGTCCGGCGGGCTATGGCTACACCTTC.

This chain uses TRBV20-1 with TRBJ2-1; D call uncertain. Germline-derived CDR1 and CDR2 are DFQATT and SNEGSKA (reference sequence). This CDR3 has 10 amino acids. The germline V and J ends were trimmed by 2 bases and 10 bases, with 6 bases remaining between them. The chain's CDR3 is CSARSPEQFF. In nucleotides, the CDR3 is TGCAGTGCTAGATCCCCGGAGCAGTTCTTC.

In DNA form, the CDR3 reads TGTGCCAGCAGTTACGTGGGGCCCCCTAGCACAGATACGCAGTATTTT. This gives the protein CASSYVGPPSTDTQYF. This chain links TRBV6-5 with TRBJ2-3, with D maybe TRBD1 (5 bases). Trimming took 2 bases from V and 0 from J, leaving 12 bases between them. There are 16 residues in the CDR3. Germline CDR1 reads MNHEY; CDR2 reads SVGAGI.

CDR3 sequence (DNA): TGCGCCAGCAGCTTGGGCTATTCTGAGCAGTTCTTC. Residues: CASSLGYSEQFF. V and J are TRBV5-1 and TRBJ2-1, with no clear D. The length of the CDR3 is 12 residues. V lost 0 bases to trimming and J lost 9 bases, with 7 bases between them. Germline values: CDR1 SGHRS, CDR2 YFSETQ. Together with reference TRBV5-1 and TRBJ2-1, the CDR3 gives the full variable domain: KAGVTQTPRYLIKTRGQQVTLSCSPISGHRSVSWYQQTPGQGLQFLFEYFSETQRNKGNFPGRFSGRQFSNSRSEMNVSTLELGDSALYLCASSLGYSEQFFGPGTRLTVL.

The chain joins TRBV27 to TRBJ2-7, with unresolved D. This CDR3 is built from 13 residues. CDR1 is MNHEY, CDR2 SMNVEV, per germline (reference sequence). V lost 6 bases, J lost 5 bases, and 14 bases lay in between. As DNA, the CDR3 is TGTGCCAGCAGACTTGACGGGTGGAACGAGCAGTACTTC. Translation gives CASRLDGWNEQYF.

This clone was observed a single time. The genes are TRBV28 and TRBJ2-1; 12 bases agree with TRBD2. The J segment lost 0 bases and the V segment lost 6 bases, leaving 6 bases of the junction unmatched. The CDR3 totals 17 residues. Germline V CDR1 and CDR2: MDHEN, SYDVKM. The CDR3 sequence: CASRGTSGWSSYNEQFF. CDR3 in DNA: TGTGCCAGCAGGGGGACTAGCGGGTGGAGCTCCTACAATGAGCAGTTCTTC.

The chain uses TRBV25-1 and TRBJ1-2; 12 bases line up with TRBD1. J lost 3 bases, V lost 6 bases, and 11 bases had no gene match. The CDR3 covers 17 residues. Germline V gives CDR1 MGHDK, CDR2 SYGVNS. CDR3 nucleotide sequence: TGTGCCAGCAGGGGGACAGGGGGCCCTGTTGTGCACTATGGCTACACCTTC. This translates into CASRGTGGPVVHYGYTF.

The chain employs TRBV7-2 and TRBJ2-7; D is unresolved. The CDR3 length is 14 residues. In germline, CDR1 is SGHTA, CDR2 FQGNSA. The ends were cut back, 5 bases at V and 0 bases at J, with 11 bases in the middle. CDR3 sequence reads: CASSRRLASYEQYF. The CDR3 bases are TGTGCCAGCAGCCGCCGACTGGCCTCCTACGAGCAGTACTTC.

V gene TRBV5-1 combines with J gene TRBJ2-1; maybe TRBD2 (6 bases). V was shortened by 4 bases and J by 4 bases, with 18 bases between the two germline ends. This CDR3 is built from 16 residues. Germline loops: CDR1 SGHRS, CDR2 YFSETQ. The DNA of the CDR3 is TGCGCCAGCAGCGGTGGGGTCGGAGGGCCGTACAATGAGCAGTTCTTC. Translated, it gives CASSGGVGGPYNEQFF.

The rearrangement links TRBV6-5 to TRBJ2-5; unclear D gene. Trimming took off 0 bases at V and 5 bases at J, with 16 bases between the two ends. Germline V CDR1 and CDR2: MNHEY, SVGAGI. This CDR3 has 16 residues. CDR3 sequence reads: CASSYSLPPVRETQYF. CDR3 bases: TGTGCCAGCAGTTACTCGTTGCCCCCGGTCCGGGAGACCCAGTACTTC.

The chain couples TRBV7-3 to TRBJ2-2; 7 bases line up with TRBD2. V dropped 0 bases and J dropped 4; count of bases not matched to a gene: 5. Germline V gene data show CDR1 as SGHTA and CDR2 as FQGTGA. The CDR3 loop spans 16 amino acids. CDR3: CASSLTQRGVTGELFF. CDR3 in DNA: TGTGCCAGCAGCTTAACGCAGCGGGGAGTCACCGGGGAGCTGTTTTTT.

V is TRBV6-6 and J is TRBJ1-4, with TRBD1 matching 11 bases. Germline lookup yields CDR1 MNHNY and CDR2 SVGAGI (reference sequence). V trimming: 2 bases; J trimming: 8 bases; junction bases outside the gene matches: 4. The length of the CDR3 is 15 residues. The CDR3 is CASSYPGQGGEKLFF. CDR3 bases: TGTGCCAGCAGTTACCCGGGACAGGGGGGAGAAAAACTGTTTTTT.

This sequence joins TRBV27 and TRBJ1-5; 11 bases match TRBD1. CDR3 length: 17 residues. The junction had 5 bases not matched to a gene; V was cut back by 4 bases and J by 0 bases. Looked up from germline, CDR1 is MNHEY and CDR2 is SMNVEV (reference sequence). The CDR3 coding sequence is TGTGCCAGCAGTTCCGGACAGGGGGCTTATAGCAATCAGCCCCAGCATTTT. This translates into CASSSGQGAYSNQPQHF.

This rearrangement joins TRBV4-3 to TRBJ1-1; TRBD1 agrees at 7 bases. V lost 0 bases, J lost 0 bases, and 7 bases stayed unmatched. Germline lookup yields CDR1 LGHNA and CDR2 YSLEER. This CDR3 region has 17 residues. CDR3 protein: CASSQDYRGAMNTEAFF. For the CDR3, the DNA is TGCGCCAGCAGCCAAGATTACAGGGGAGCTATGAACACTGAAGCTTTCTTT.

This clone was picked up one time. The gene calls are TRBV27 and TRBJ1-2; 7 positions match TRBD1. Trimming took 6 bases from V and 4 from J; bases not matched to a gene: 11. This CDR3 comprises 15 residues. Germline V gene data show CDR1 as MNHEY and CDR2 as SMNVEV (reference sequence). The CDR3 DNA reads as TGTGCCAGCAGCCCTGACAGGGATAAGACCTATGGCTACACCTTC. Translated, it gives CASSPDRDKTYGYTF.

The genes are TRBV19 and TRBJ1-5, with 8 bases aligning to TRBD1. Looked up from germline, CDR1 is LNHDA and CDR2 is SQIVND (reference sequence). Trimming cost V 6 bases and J 6 bases; bases outside gene matches: 7. CDR3 size: 14 residues. The CDR3 region is CASRQGTGGQPQHF. As DNA, the CDR3 is TGTGCCAGTAGGCAAGGGACAGGAGGTCAGCCCCAGCATTTT.

The rearrangement joins TRBV18 to TRBJ1-1; D remains unclear. The length of the CDR3 is 16 residues. The V gene's germline CDR1 is KGHSH and CDR2 LQKENI. Trimming took 2 bases from V and 6 from J, leaving 19 bases between them. The CDR3 DNA is TGTGCCAGCTCACCATTAGAGGGAGCATCGGGAGCTGAAGCTTTCTTT. Translated, it gives CASSPLEGASGAEAFF.

The rearrangement joins TRBV9 to TRBJ1-4; TRBD1 might be the D (6 bases). The V gene lost 3 bases and the J gene lost 7 bases, with 10 bases spanning the gap. CDR1 SGDLS and CDR2 YYNGEE come from the germline V gene. The CDR3 consists of 13 residues. DNA for the CDR3: TGTGCCAGCAGCGAGCAGGGGAGTGAAAAACTGTTTTTT. Translating gives CASSEQGSEKLFF.

CDR3 DNA sequence: TGTGCCAGCAGTGGGCCAACATACGAGCAGTACTTC. This translates into CASSGPTYEQYF. This sequence joins TRBV2 and TRBJ2-7; D remains ambiguous. V lost 4 bases and J lost 4, with 8 bases in between. Germline V gives CDR1 SNHLY, CDR2 FYNNEI. There are 12 residues in the CDR3.